One sample yielded the 9 T cell receptor beta chains listed below, sequenced in a study of cytomegalovirus exposure and HLA in healthy donors. The PCR employed 60 Vbeta primers together with 13 Jbeta primers. This table comes from immunoSEQ multiplex PCR, and its TCRdb copy is limited to in-frame clones, with some not included. Counted here are 110,000 or so clones, about three quarters occurring once; the ten biggest clones make up roughly 2.5%. Material for sequencing was PBMCs. The receptors were sampled from a female donor in good health and CMV-seronegative.

This clone was counted a few times. The CDR3 region is CASSLGQYEQYF. The CDR3 region has the DNA TGTGCCAGCAGCCTGGGACAGTACGAGCAGTACTTC. This chain connects TRBV5-6 to TRBJ2-7; 7 bases are shared with TRBD1. Germline V gives CDR1 SGHDT, CDR2 YYEEEE. V lost 4 bases, J lost 4 bases, and 2 bases stayed unmatched. CDR3 length: 12 residues.

This clone was observed once. V is TRBV14 and J is TRBJ1-2; 7 positions agree with TRBD1. The CDR3 sequence is 13 residues long. Germline CDR1 and CDR2: SGHDN and FVKESK. Unmatched junction bases numbered 4, after V lost 6 bases and J lost 3 bases. The CDR3 spells CASRTGSDYGYTF. CDR3 coding DNA: TGTGCCAGCAGGACAGGGAGCGACTATGGCTACACCTTC.

CDR3 loop: CASSSGPSGGPSSYNEQFF. CDR3 coding DNA: TGTGCCAGCTCAAGCGGCCCTAGCGGGGGGCCGAGCTCCTACAATGAGCAGTTCTTC. This sequence joins TRBV18 and TRBJ2-1; 11 bases map to TRBD2. Trimming at V came to 5 bases and at J to 0 bases, leaving 12 bases not matched to a gene. CDR1 and CDR2 (germline): KGHSH, LQKENI. The CDR3 is 19 residues long. The full variable domain, in which reference TRBV18 and TRBJ2-1 provide the parts outside the CDR3, is NAGVMQNPRHLVRRRGQEARLRCSPMKGHSHVYWYRQLPEEGLKFMVYLQKENIIDESGMPKERFSAEFPKEGPSILRIQQVVRGDSAAYFCASSSGPSGGPSSYNEQFFGPGTRLTVL.

This clone was found a few times. The chain uses TRBV6-1 and TRBJ2-7; 10 positions agree with TRBD2. The CDR3 sequence is 15 residues long. Germline trimming cut 1 base from V and 2 bases from J; bases unmatched to any gene: 2. In germline, CDR1 is MNHNS, CDR2 SASEGT. This CDR3 reads CASSEESGGAYEQYF. In nucleotides, the CDR3 is TGTGCCAGCAGTGAAGAAAGCGGGGGGGCCTACGAGCAGTACTTC.

This chain joins TRBV2 and TRBJ2-6, with D possibly matching TRBD2 (5 bases). V was pared by 6 bases and J by 0 bases, with 9 bases between. Germline lookup yields CDR1 SNHLY and CDR2 FYNNEI. This CDR3 spans 15 amino acids. CDR3 DNA: TGTGCCAGCAGCCTGGAGGACTCTGGGGCCAACGTCCTGACTTTC. This gives the protein CASSLEDSGANVLTF.

This clone has just a few counts. This chain connects TRBV10-3 to TRBJ1-1; TRBD1 might be the D (6 bases). Germline V gene lookup returns CDR1 ENHRY and CDR2 SYGVKD. Deletions cut 2 bases from V and 5 bases from J, with 18 bases between. This CDR3 comprises 16 residues. In DNA, the CDR3 is TGTGCCATCAGTGAGGGTTCGGGCAGGGGAGGGACTGAAGCTTTCTTT. Translating it yields CAISEGSGRGGTEAFF.

The chain's CDR3 is CASSLENRGSYEQYF. The CDR3, as DNA: TGCGCCAGCAGCTTGGAAAACAGGGGGTCCTACGAGCAGTACTTC. The chain has TRBV5-1 and TRBJ2-5; 8 positions match TRBD1. The assigned J gene may be wrong: the sequence end matches TRBJ2-7 better. The CDR3 sequence is 15 residues long. Looked up from germline, CDR1 is SGHRS and CDR2 is YFSETQ.

This clone appeared a few times. The rearrangement uses TRBV14 and TRBJ1-1, with D possibly being TRBD1 (6 bases). Trimming took 10 bases from V and 6 from J, leaving 36 bases between them. CDR1 is SGHDN, CDR2 FVKESK, per germline. CDR3 size: 19 residues. CDR3 protein: CANPRGGGCVGNGIAEAFF. As DNA, the CDR3 is TGTGCCAACCCACGAGGGGGGGGCTGTGTGGGGAATGGTATCGCTGAAGCTTTCTTT.

V is TRBV5-6 and J is TRBJ1-1; no clear D gene. The CDR3 covers 14 residues. The V end was cut by 4 bases, the J end by 1 base, with 11 bases between. CDR1 SGHDT and CDR2 YYEEEE come from the germline V gene. In DNA, the CDR3 is TGTGCCAGCAGCCCGCTCGACTCGAACACTGAAGCTTTCTTT. It yields the protein CASSPLDSNTEAFF.